One sample yielded the 2 T cell receptor beta chains listed below, sequenced in a study of blood T cells in healthy people across ages. Sample-barcoded 5' priming and a J-beta primer mix drove a second PCR of roughly 6 to 12 cycles. Each CDR3 protein is one row after TCRdb ran MiXCR on the 5' RACE reads. The sample consists of 650,000 to 1,000,000 distinct CDR3 sequences, roughly 35% of them appearing once. The sample comprised blood. The source is a young man in good health.

A few counts support this clonotype. The V call is TRBV12-3 or TRBV12-4, the J call TRBJ1-2; TRBD1 might be the D (5 bases). The CDR3 contains 13 residues. The V and J ends lost 5 bases and 9 bases respectively, with 16 bases between them. CDR3 nucleotides: TGTGCCAGCAGTGTGTCGGGGGGATGGAGCTACACCTTC. Translation: CASSVSGGWSYTF.

This clonotype came up a few times. The chain employs TRBV18 and TRBJ1-2; possible D gene TRBD1, 5 bases. In germline, CDR1 is KGHSH, CDR2 LQKENI. The V and J ends lost 0 bases and 7 bases respectively, with 12 bases between them. The CDR3 loop spans 14 amino acids. The CDR3: CASSPPMGETGYTF. CDR3 DNA sequence: TGTGCCAGCTCACCACCGATGGGGGAAACTGGCTACACCTTC. Looking up the rest from reference TRBV18 and TRBJ1-2 gives the full variable domain: NAGVMQNPRHLVRRRGQEARLRCSPMKGHSHVYWYRQLPEEGLKFMVYLQKENIIDESGMPKERFSAEFPKEGPSILRIQQVVRGDSAAYFCASSPPMGETGYTFGSGTRLTVV.